A selection of T cell receptor beta chains follows, all from one sample in a study of blood T cell repertoires in COVID-19. Here immunoSEQ multiplex PCR was the method, and the copy in TCRdb shows in-frame clones only, minus some. The data contain about 62,000 clones, roughly 80% of them singletons. Sample: peripheral blood. These TCRs come from a man in his sixties with acute or convalescent COVID-19. Both conserved end residues are part of each CDR3. A D gene is named only where the DNA matches it firmly.

d_call,j_call,v_call,cdr3_aa
TRBD1,TRBJ1-5,TRBV28,CASRTGNQPQHF
TRBD1,TRBJ1-5,TRBV5-5,CASSLDRGDQPQHF
NA,TRBJ1-1,TRBV6-2/TRBV6-3,CASSPKGTHSGRTEAFF
TRBD2,TRBJ2-3,TRBV4-1,CASSHLIAGGGADTQYF
NA,TRBJ2-7,TRBV28,CASSPLRGAASSYEQYF
TRBD1,TRBJ1-1,TRBV28,CASSLYGQGRRAFF
TRBD1,TRBJ2-7,TRBV15,CATSREGGEEQYF
TRBD1,TRBJ1-6,TRBV10-2,CASSEQGNSPLHF
TRBD1,TRBJ2-5,TRBV19,CASSTGTARQETQYF
NA,TRBJ1-6,TRBV6-1,CASSERGSPLHF